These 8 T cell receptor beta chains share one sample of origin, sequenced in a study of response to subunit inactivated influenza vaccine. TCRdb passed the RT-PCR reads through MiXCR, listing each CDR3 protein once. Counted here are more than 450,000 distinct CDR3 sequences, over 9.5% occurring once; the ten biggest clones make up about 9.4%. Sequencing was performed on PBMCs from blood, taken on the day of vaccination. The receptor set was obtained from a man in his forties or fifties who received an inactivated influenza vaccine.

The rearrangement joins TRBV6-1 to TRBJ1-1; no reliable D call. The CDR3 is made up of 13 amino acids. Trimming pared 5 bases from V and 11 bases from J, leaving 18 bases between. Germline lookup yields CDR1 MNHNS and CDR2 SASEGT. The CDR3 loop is CASSPQDRGWAFF. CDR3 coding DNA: TGTGCCAGCAGTCCCCAGGACCGCGGGTGGGCTTTCTTT.

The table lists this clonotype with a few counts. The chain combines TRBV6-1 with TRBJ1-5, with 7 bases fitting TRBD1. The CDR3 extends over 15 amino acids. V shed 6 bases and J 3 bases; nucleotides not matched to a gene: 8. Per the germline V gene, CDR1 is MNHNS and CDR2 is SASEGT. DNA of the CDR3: TGTGCCAGCAGGGGGGCAGGGGGGTACAATCAGCCCCAGCATTTT. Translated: CASRGAGGYNQPQHF.

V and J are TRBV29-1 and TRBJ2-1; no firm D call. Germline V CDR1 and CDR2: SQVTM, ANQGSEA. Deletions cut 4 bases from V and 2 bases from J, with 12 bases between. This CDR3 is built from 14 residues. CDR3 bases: TGCAGCGTTGTCCGGGCAGGCGCCTACAATGAGCAGTTCTTC. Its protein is CSVVRAGAYNEQFF.

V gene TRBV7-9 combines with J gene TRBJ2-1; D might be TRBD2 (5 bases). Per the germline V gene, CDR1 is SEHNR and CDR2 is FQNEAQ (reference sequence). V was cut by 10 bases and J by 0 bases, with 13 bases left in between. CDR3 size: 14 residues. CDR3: CAIPSGSSYNEQFF. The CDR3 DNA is TGTGCCATTCCCAGCGGCAGCTCCTACAATGAGCAGTTCTTC.

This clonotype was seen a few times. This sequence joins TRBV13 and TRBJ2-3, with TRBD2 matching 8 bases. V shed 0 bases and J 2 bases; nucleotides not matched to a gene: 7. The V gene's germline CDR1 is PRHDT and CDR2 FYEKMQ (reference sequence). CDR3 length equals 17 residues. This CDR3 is CASSLGVGGGNTDTQYF. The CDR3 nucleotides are TGTGCCAGCAGCTTAGGCGTCGGGGGGGGGAACACAGATACGCAGTATTTT.

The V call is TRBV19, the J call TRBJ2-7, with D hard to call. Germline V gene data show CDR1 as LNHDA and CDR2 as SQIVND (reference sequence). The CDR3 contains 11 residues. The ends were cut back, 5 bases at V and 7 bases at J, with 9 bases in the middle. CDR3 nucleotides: TGTGCCAGTAGTTCATACACGGAGCAGTACTTC. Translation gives CASSSYTEQYF. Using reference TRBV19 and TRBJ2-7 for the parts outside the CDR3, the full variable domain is DGGITQSPKYLFRKEGQNVTLSCEQNLNHDAMYWYRQDPGQGLRLIYYSQIVNDFQKGDIAEGYSVSREKKESFPLTVTSAQKNPTAFYLCASSSYTEQYFGPGTRLTVT.

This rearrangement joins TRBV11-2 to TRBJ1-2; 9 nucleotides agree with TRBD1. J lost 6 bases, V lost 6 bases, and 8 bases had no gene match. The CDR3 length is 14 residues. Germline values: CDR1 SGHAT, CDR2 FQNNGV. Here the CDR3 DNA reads TGTGCCAGCAGTTCCCCCCGGGACAGGGATGGCTACACCTTC. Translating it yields CASSSPRDRDGYTF.

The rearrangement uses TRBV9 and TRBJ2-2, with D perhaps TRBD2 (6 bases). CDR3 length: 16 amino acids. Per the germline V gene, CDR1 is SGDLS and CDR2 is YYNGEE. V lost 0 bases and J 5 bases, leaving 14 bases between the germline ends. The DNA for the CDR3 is TGTGCCAGCAGCGTAGTCCCCGGGGCGGGGACCGGGGAGCTGTTTTTT. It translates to CASSVVPGAGTGELFF.